This T cell receptor beta chain was obtained from a study of T-cell memory formation after mild COVID-19. As concerns this clonotype: Its antigen is as yet unknown.

Study-level points and caveats: A balance of CD4 and CD8 characterized clones contracting day 15 to 85, whereas later expanders leaned CD4+.

In TCRdb, the 5' RACE reads were re-called with MiXCR into one record per CDR3 protein. The sample lists a few hundred thousand distinct CDR3 sequences, roughly 15% occurring once. The sample comprised PBMCs or a T cell subset sorted from them (not recorded which). This receptor was taken from a young man who had mild COVID-19 (a few samples of this study predate the infection). Cell type and time point are not known.

CDR3 loop: CASSLSQGGGPDTQYF. CDR3 DNA sequence: TGCGCCAGCAGCTTATCTCAGGGGGGGGGCCCAGATACGCAGTATTTT. The chain employs TRBV5-1 and TRBJ2-3; D tentatively reads TRBD1 or TRBD2 (7 bases each). V shed 2 bases and J shed 4 bases, with 17 bases lying between them. CDR1 and CDR2 (germline): SGHRS, YFSETQ. The CDR3 loop spans 16 amino acids.